The rows below give T cell receptor beta chains drawn from one sample of a study of naive and memory T cell subsets. Using its own MiXCR run on the 5' RACE reads, TCRdb lists one record per CDR3 protein. This table has tens of thousands of distinct CDR3 sequences, about 7% appearing once. All receptors derive from a male donor in good health. CDR3s include the opening cysteine and the closing phenylalanine or tryptophan. Fields, in order: V gene, D gene, J gene, clone size, CDR3 DNA, CDR3 protein. The D gene is left open where the match is weak. The size field is filled for only some rows; it gives once, few, many or a size class.

>TRBV12-3/TRBV12-4|NA|TRBJ1-2|NA
TGTGCCAGCAGTTTTCGAGGGGCAGACTATGGCTACACCTTC
CASSFRGADYGYTF
>TRBV29-1|NA|TRBJ2-3|few
TGCAGCGTTAGCGCGACAACCAGCACAGATACGCAGTATTTT
CSVSATTSTDTQYF
>TRBV4-1|NA|TRBJ2-1|many
TGCGCCAGCAGCCAAGATCGGGGCACTGAGCAGTTCTTC
CASSQDRGTEQFF
>TRBV27|TRBD2|TRBJ2-3|many
TGTGCCAGCAGTTTTCCGGGAAGCGGGAGATACGGCACAGATACGCAGTATTTT
CASSFPGSGRYGTDTQYF
>TRBV7-9|NA|TRBJ2-1|few
TGTGCCAGCAGCTTAAGGGAGTTTGGTGAGCAGTTCTTC
CASSLREFGEQFF
>TRBV30|NA|TRBJ2-7|NA
TGTGCCTGGAGTGTAATGGGACACCCAACCTACGAGCAGTACTTC
CAWSVMGHPTYEQYF
>TRBV15|TRBD1|TRBJ2-7|many
TGTGCCACCAGCAGGGACAGGGACTCCTACGAGCAGTACTTC
CATSRDRDSYEQYF
>TRBV4-1|TRBD1|TRBJ2-7|many
TGCGCCAGCAGCCAAGACCGGGACAGGTTCTTCTACGAGCAGTACTTC
CASSQDRDRFFYEQYF
>TRBV5-1|NA|TRBJ2-5|few
TGCGCCAGCAGCACAGGACAGTTCGGGACCCAGTACTTC
CASSTGQFGTQYF
>TRBV12-3/TRBV12-4|NA|TRBJ1-2|few
TGTGCCAGCAGTTTAAGCCGGGTTGGGGTAACTGGCTACACCTTC
CASSLSRVGVTGYTF
>TRBV25-1|TRBD1|TRBJ1-1|NA
TGTGCCAGCAGGGGGGATTGGACAGGGGGAACTGAAGCTTTCTTT
CASRGDWTGGTEAFF
>TRBV10-2|NA|TRBJ2-7|NA
TGCGCCAGCAGTGACTCCCCCCAGGGGCACTACGAGCAGTACTTC
CASSDSPQGHYEQYF
>TRBV7-6|TRBD1|TRBJ2-7|NA
TGTGCCAGCAGCGCCCCGGACAGGGGATCCTACGAGCAGTACTTC
CASSAPDRGSYEQYF
>TRBV29-1|NA|TRBJ2-6|many
TGCAGCGTTGCAGAGACTGGGGCCAACGTCCTGACTTTC
CSVAETGANVLTF
>TRBV4-1|NA|TRBJ2-5|many
TGCGCCAGCAGCCAAGATTTTCCTAGCCAAGAGACCCAGTACTTC
CASSQDFPSQETQYF
>TRBV2|NA|TRBJ2-7|many
TGTGCCAGCAATAAGTCTCCCAACGAGCAGTACTTC
CASNKSPNEQYF
>TRBV7-9|NA|TRBJ1-5|NA
TGTGCCAGCAGCTTTGGTGCGGGATTTAGCAATCAGCCCCAGCATTTT
CASSFGAGFSNQPQHF
>TRBV5-5|NA|TRBJ2-7|many
TGTGCCAGCAGCCTAGGACCGGGACACCAATACGAGCAGTACTTC
CASSLGPGHQYEQYF
>TRBV7-2|NA|TRBJ1-3|NA
TGTGCCAGCAGCTTATCTACCGGGGGGCGCGGAAACACCATATATTTT
CASSLSTGGRGNTIYF
>TRBV14|NA|TRBJ2-7|NA
TGTGCCAGCAGCCAGGGGTTTCTCTACGAGCAGTACTTC
CASSQGFLYEQYF
>TRBV12-3/TRBV12-4|NA|TRBJ1-5|NA
TGTGCCAGCAGCCTTGGGCCCTCTTATCAGCCCCAGCATTTT
CASSLGPSYQPQHF
>TRBV27|NA|TRBJ1-1|NA
TGTTCCAGCAGTTTATCGAAACAGTTCGAAGCTTTCTTT
CSSSLSKQFEAFF
>TRBV29-1|TRBD1|TRBJ1-2|many
TGCAGCGTTGGGGGACAGGGAAGGAGCTATGGCTACACCTTC
CSVGGQGRSYGYTF
>TRBV12-3/TRBV12-4|TRBD1|TRBJ2-2|many
TGTGCCAGCAACCCGGGACAGGGCAACACCGGGGAGCTGTTTTTT
CASNPGQGNTGELFF
>TRBV30|TRBD1|TRBJ2-5|few
TGTGCCTGGAGTTTGGACAGGGGGCTGAGAGAGACCCAGTACTTC
CAWSLDRGLRETQYF
>TRBV24-1|TRBD2|TRBJ2-1|NA
TGTGCCACCAGTGATGGTAGCGGGGGCTCCTACAATGAGCAGTTCTTC
CATSDGSGGSYNEQFF
>TRBV10-1|NA|TRBJ1-6|many
TGCGCCAGCAGTAGTAACATGGATAATTCACCCCTCCACTTT
CASSSNMDNSPLHF
>TRBV7-6|NA|TRBJ2-7|many
TGTGCCAGCAGCTTAGGGGTAGGGGTTTCTTACGAGCAGTACTTC
CASSLGVGVSYEQYF
>TRBV11-2|TRBD2|TRBJ2-1|many
TGTGCCAGCAGCTTTACCGGGAGGTACTTGGATGAGCAGTTCTTC
CASSFTGRYLDEQFF
>TRBV11-2|TRBD2|TRBJ2-1|many
TGTGCCAGCAGCTTATTCGCTAGCGGGAAGGACAATGAGCAGTTCTTC
CASSLFASGKDNEQFF
>TRBV2|NA|TRBJ2-5|few
TGTGCCACCGCGGGACTCTGGGATCAAGAGACCCAGTACTTC
CATAGLWDQETQYF
>TRBV7-9|NA|TRBJ2-4|many
TGTGCCAGCAGCGCGTCCCCAGAGGGCAAAAACATTCAGTACTTC
CASSASPEGKNIQYF
>TRBV11-2|TRBD2|TRBJ2-1|many
TGTGCCAGCAGCTTAGATCGCCAGCGGGGGACCTACAATGAGCAGTTCTTC
CASSLDRQRGTYNEQFF
>TRBV6-1|NA|TRBJ2-4|few
TGTGCCAGCAGTGACGGAGGACTAGCCAAAAACATTCAGTACTTC
CASSDGGLAKNIQYF
>TRBV12-5|NA|TRBJ2-6|few
TGTGCTAGTGGTTCAACCCCGAGCGGGGCCAACGTCCTGACTTTC
CASGSTPSGANVLTF
>TRBV6-6|TRBD1|TRBJ1-1|many
TGTGCCAGCAGTTATAACAGGGGGGGCACTGAAGCTTTCTTT
CASSYNRGGTEAFF
>TRBV29-1|TRBD1|TRBJ2-7|many
TGCAGCGTGTCCGGAGGTCCCGGGACAGGGATCTCCTACGAGCAGTACTTC
CSVSGGPGTGISYEQYF
>TRBV6-5|NA|TRBJ2-3|many
TGTGCCAGCGGAAGACTAGTACCTTCTTATTTT
CASGRLVPSYF
>TRBV6-5|TRBD2|TRBJ2-1|NA
TGTGACAGCAGGCTAGCGCGGGGGAACAATGAGCAGTTCTTC
CDSRLARGNNEQFF
>TRBV14|TRBD1|TRBJ1-2|many
TGTGCCAGCAGCCAGAGACAGGGCGTCTATGGCTACACCTTC
CASSQRQGVYGYTF
>TRBV6-1|NA|TRBJ1-1|NA
TGTGCCAGCCAGACCCAAGGGGACACTGAAGCTTTCTTT
CASQTQGDTEAFF
>TRBV12-3/TRBV12-4|NA|TRBJ1-2|many
TGTGCCAGCAGTTCTGCCGGGGCCGGTGGCTACACCTTC
CASSSAGAGGYTF
>TRBV18|NA|TRBJ1-1|many
TGTGCCAGCTCTCCGCGGGAATCAAGAATGAACACTGAAGCTTTCTTT
CASSPRESRMNTEAFF
>TRBV6-5|NA|TRBJ1-1|NA
TGTGCCAGCTTTCGGAACACTGAAGCTTTCTTT
CASFRNTEAFF
>TRBV6-5|NA|TRBJ2-2|once
TGTGCCAGCAGCCCCGTTGGGACCGCGAACACCGGGGGGCTGTTTTTT
CASSPVGTANTGGLFF
>TRBV25-1|TRBD1|TRBJ2-2|many
TGTGCCAGCAGCGACGGGACAGGGGACACCGGGGAGCTGTTTTTT
CASSDGTGDTGELFF
>TRBV3-1|NA|TRBJ1-1|many
TGTGCCAGCAGCCAAAGGCTACAGGAGGCTTTCTTT
CASSQRLQEAFF
>TRBV3-1|NA|TRBJ2-5|many
TGTGCCAGCAGCCAATCTCTCGAGACCCAGTACTTC
CASSQSLETQYF
>TRBV19|NA|TRBJ1-5|NA
TGTGCCAGTAGTATCCGGCGGGACAATCAGCCCCAGCATTTT
CASSIRRDNQPQHF
>TRBV10-2|TRBD1|TRBJ1-6|many
TGCGCCAGCAGTGAGACAGGGGGCTTTTCACCCCTCCACTTT
CASSETGGFSPLHF
>TRBV5-5|NA|TRBJ1-1|many
TGTGCCAGCAGCTTGGATCAGGGTCGGGGCCCTGAAGCTTTCTTT
CASSLDQGRGPEAFF
>TRBV6-6|NA|TRBJ1-5|NA
TGTGCCAGTACGGAGTACTATAGCAATCAGCCCCAGCATTTT
CASTEYYSNQPQHF
>TRBV6-5|TRBD2|TRBJ2-3|few
TGTGCCAGCAGCTACCGGACTAGCGGGAGGGGCACAGATACGCAGTATTTT
CASSYRTSGRGTDTQYF
>TRBV7-9|TRBD2|TRBJ2-5|many
TGTGCCAGCAGCCGGACTAGCGGGAGGTTCGAGACCCAGTACTTC
CASSRTSGRFETQYF
>TRBV18|TRBD2|TRBJ2-1|many
TGTGCCAGCTCACTCCGGACTAGTCCCTACAATGAGCAGTTCTTC
CASSLRTSPYNEQFF
>TRBV3-1|TRBD2|TRBJ2-1|many
TGTGCCAGCAGCTCCAGGACTAGCGGGGGGCTCTACAATGAGCAGTTCTTC
CASSSRTSGGLYNEQFF